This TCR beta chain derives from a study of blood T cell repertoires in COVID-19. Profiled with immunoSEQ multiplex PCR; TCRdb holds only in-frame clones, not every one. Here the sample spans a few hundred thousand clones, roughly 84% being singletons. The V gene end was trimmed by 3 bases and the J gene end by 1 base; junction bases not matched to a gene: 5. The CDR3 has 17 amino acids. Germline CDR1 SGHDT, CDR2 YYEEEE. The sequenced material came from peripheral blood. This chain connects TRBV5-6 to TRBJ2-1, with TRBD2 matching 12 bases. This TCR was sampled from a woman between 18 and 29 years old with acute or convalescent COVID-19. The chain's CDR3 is CASSSLGLAGSYNEQFF. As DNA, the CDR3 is TGTGCCAGCAGCTCACTGGGACTAGCGGGTTCCTACAATGAGCAGTTCTTC.